This T cell receptor (beta chain) was captured in a study of shared clonotypes between healthy human individuals. Broader study findings: The rarefaction results pointed to incomplete sorted-subset sequencing despite large depth.

The V end lost 1 base, the J end lost 6 bases, and 13 bases lay between the germline ends. CDR3 size: 15 residues. Germline V CDR1 and CDR2: SGHAT, FQNNGV. Sequenced by immunoSEQ multiplex PCR; TCRdb stores in-frame clones only, minus some. The sample lists 2 million to 3 million clones; roughly 93% were seen once. As for this clone: Its specificity is not known.

The sequence was collected from a man aged 18-30 years in good health. Some clones in this sample may be carry-over from other donors' samples. The chain links TRBV11-2 to TRBJ2-1, with D possibly TRBD2 on 5 matching bases. The sequenced sample consisted of naive CD4+ T cells from PBMCs. Subset: CD45RA+ positively selected. DNA for the CDR3: TGTGCCAGCAGCTTAGGGGGTTATAGCGTCAATGAGCAGTTCTTC. Residues: CASSLGGYSVNEQFF.